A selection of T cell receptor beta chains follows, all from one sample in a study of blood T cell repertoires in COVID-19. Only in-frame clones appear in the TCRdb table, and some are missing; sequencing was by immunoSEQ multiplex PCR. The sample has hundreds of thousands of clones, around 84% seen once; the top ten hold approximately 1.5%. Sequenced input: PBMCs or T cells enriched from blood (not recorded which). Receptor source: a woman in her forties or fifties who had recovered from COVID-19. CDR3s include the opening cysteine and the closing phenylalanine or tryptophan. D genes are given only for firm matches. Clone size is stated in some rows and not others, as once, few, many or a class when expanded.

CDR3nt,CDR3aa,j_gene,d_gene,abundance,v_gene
TGTGCCGTCAGTGAAGGACAGGGTGGCGACACTGAAGCTTTCTTT,CAVSEGQGGDTEAFF,TRBJ1-1,TRBD1,-,TRBV10-3
TGTGCCAGCAGTCAGGACAGTCTCAATCAGCCCCAGCATTTT,CASSQDSLNQPQHF,TRBJ1-5,-,-,TRBV2
TGTGCCAGCAGCTTTGGACAGTACAATGAGCAGTTCTTC,CASSFGQYNEQFF,TRBJ2-1,-,-,TRBV5-6
TGTGCCATTAATCCCGGGACAGGCTACAATGAGCAGTTCTTC,CAINPGTGYNEQFF,TRBJ2-1,TRBD1,few,TRBV6-5
TGTGCCGCGAGGGATCAGGGGAATGAAAAACTGTTTTTT,CAARDQGNEKLFF,TRBJ1-4,-,-,TRBV10-3
TGTGCCAGCAGCTTGGCACTAGCGACCTACAATGAGCAGTTCTTC,CASSLALATYNEQFF,TRBJ2-1,TRBD2,-,TRBV5-4
TGTGCCAGCAGCGATCCAGGACTAGCGGGGAATGGCGAGCAGTACTTC,CASSDPGLAGNGEQYF,TRBJ2-7,TRBD2,-,TRBV27
TGCGCCAGCAGCTGGGCAGGGGCGAATCAGCCCCAGCATTTT,CASSWAGANQPQHF,TRBJ1-5,-,-,TRBV4-1
TGTGCCAGCAGCGATCGCGGACTATCCTCGCAGTATTTT,CASSDRGLSSQYF,TRBJ2-3,-,-,TRBV7-3
TGCGCCACCTCGCCGGGGAACATTCAGTACTTC,CATSPGNIQYF,TRBJ2-4,-,-,TRBV23-1
TGTGCCAGCAGCTTGGGTAACAGGGTATCAGATACGCAGTATTTT,CASSLGNRVSDTQYF,TRBJ2-3,-,-,TRBV5-8